What follows are 30 T cell receptor beta chains derived from one specimen sequenced in a study of blood T cell repertoires in COVID-19 (TCRdb year 2020). Libraries were constructed by the immunoSEQ multiplex PCR assay. The table comes from immuneACCESS by way of TCRdb, which keeps in-frame sequences with V and J called. Part of the clones is missing from these tables; in studies checked, under half for an unresolved V gene and the rest for unknown reasons. The sample includes tens of thousands of clones, with about nine tenths observed a single time. Roughly 15% of the sample lies in the top ten. Sequenced sample: peripheral blood. The receptors shown here come from a male donor with acute or convalescent COVID-19.

The chain carries TRBV6-1 and TRBJ1-1; the match to TRBD1 covers 12 bases. CDR3 length: 18 amino acids. The trim removed 1 base at V and 4 bases at J, leaving 10 bases unmatched. Germline-derived CDR1 and CDR2 are MNHNS and SASEGT. In nucleotides, the CDR3 is TGTGCCAGCAGTGAAGTACTCCGGGGGACAGGGGGCGGCACTGAAGCTTTCTTT. Translation: CASSEVLRGTGGGTEAFF.

CDR3 DNA sequence: TGTGCCAGCAGCTTAAGATCCAGGGGCGCTCACTATGGCTACACCTTC. Translated, it gives CASSLRSRGAHYGYTF. The chain links TRBV11-2 to TRBJ1-2, with D perhaps TRBD1 (6 bases). The CDR3 length is 16 residues. Germline loops: CDR1 SGHAT, CDR2 FQNNGV. V shed 2 bases and J shed 3 bases, with 16 bases lying between them. The whole variable domain, remainder taken from reference TRBV11-2 and TRBJ1-2, is EAGVAQSPRYKIIEKRQSVAFWCNPISGHATLYWYQQILGQGPKLLIQFQNNGVVDDSQLPKDRFSAERLKGVDSTLKIQPAKLEDSAVYLCASSLRSRGAHYGYTFGSGTRLTVV.

The chain joins TRBV2 to TRBJ2-3; a possible D gene is TRBD2 (5 bases). CDR3 size: 14 residues. The germline CDR1 and CDR2 sequences are SNHLY and FYNNEI. With 6 bases removed from V and 1 base from J, the gap between germline ends came to 11 bases. The CDR3 loop is CASRTGSGTDTQYF. The CDR3 nucleotides are TGTGCCAGCAGAACGGGGTCGGGCACAGATACGCAGTATTTT.

This chain joins TRBV9 and TRBJ2-2; D is undetermined. The CDR3 is 12 residues long. The germline gives CDR1 SGDLS, CDR2 YYNGEE. V was trimmed by 7 bases and J by 1 base, leaving 5 bases between them. CDR3 nucleotides: TGTGCCAGCGGCAAGAACACCGGGGAGCTGTTTTTT. Amino acid sequence: CASGKNTGELFF.

The chain links TRBV5-1 to TRBJ1-4; TRBD1 matches at 9 bases. This CDR3 region has 16 residues. J was trimmed by 8 bases and V by 4 bases; bases with no gene match: 12. The V gene's germline CDR1 is SGHRS and CDR2 YFSETQ. CDR3 residues: CASSPGRQGDGEKLFF. The CDR3, as DNA: TGCGCCAGCAGCCCGGGTAGACAGGGGGATGGAGAAAAACTGTTTTTT. Complete variable domain (other parts from reference TRBV5-1 and TRBJ1-4): KAGVTQTPRYLIKTRGQQVTLSCSPISGHRSVSWYQQTPGQGLQFLFEYFSETQRNKGNFPGRFSGRQFSNSRSEMNVSTLELGDSALYLCASSPGRQGDGEKLFFGSGTQLSVL.

The chain employs TRBV19 and TRBJ2-2, with D possibly matching TRBD1 (6 bases). The germline gives CDR1 LNHDA, CDR2 SQIVND (reference sequence). V lost 5 bases and J lost 7, with 11 bases in between. The CDR3 contains 13 residues. For the CDR3, the DNA is TGTGCCAGTAGTGGTCAGGGGATCGGGGAGCTGTTTTTT. Residues: CASSGQGIGELFF.

The V gene is TRBV20-1, the J gene TRBJ1-4; 8 bases are shared with TRBD1. V lost 3 bases to trimming and J lost 8 bases; unmatched junction nucleotides: 5. The CDR3 is made up of 13 amino acids. The germline gives CDR1 DFQATT, CDR2 SNEGSKA (reference sequence). CDR3 region: CSASSGGLEKLFF. For the CDR3, the DNA is TGCAGTGCTAGTTCAGGGGGCCTCGAAAAACTGTTTTTT.

The rearrangement joins TRBV7-2 to TRBJ1-1; TRBD1 matches 7 bases. Trimming cost V 5 bases and J 3 bases; bases outside gene matches: 6. The CDR3 sequence is 14 residues long. The germline CDR1 and CDR2 sequences are SGHTA and FQGNSA. CDR3 DNA: TGTGCCAGCAGCCCCCAACAGGGGTACACTGAAGCTTTCTTT. Protein sequence: CASSPQQGYTEAFF.

The chain is built from TRBV5-1 and TRBJ1-6, with 10 bases matching TRBD1. J gave up 10 bases and V 4 bases, and 8 bases lay outside the gene matches. Germline V gene sequence: CDR1 SGHRS, CDR2 YFSETQ. This CDR3 has 15 residues. The DNA of the CDR3 is TGCGCCAGCAGCCCGGGGACAGGGGACAGATCACCCCTCCACTTT. Protein sequence: CASSPGTGDRSPLHF.

The chain links TRBV5-1 to TRBJ1-2, with no clear D. Trimming removed 0 bases from V and 3 bases from J, with 12 bases in between. This CDR3 spans 15 amino acids. Germline CDR1 SGHRS, CDR2 YFSETQ. CDR3 nucleotides: TGCGCCAGCAGCTTGGACATTCCCGGGGACTATGGCTACACCTTC. It yields the protein CASSLDIPGDYGYTF.

The V gene is TRBV6-2 or TRBV6-3, the J gene TRBJ1-2; D perhaps matches TRBD1 (6 bases). V was pared by 5 bases and J by 8 bases, with 12 bases between. CDR1 MNHEY and CDR2 SVGEGT come from the germline V gene. This CDR3 comprises 12 residues. CDR3 amino acids: CASSGTGSGYTF. In DNA form, the CDR3 reads TGTGCCAGCAGTGGAACAGGGAGCGGCTACACCTTC.

This chain uses TRBV7-6 with TRBJ2-7; D may be TRBD2 (6 bases). V lost 0 bases, J lost 1 base, and 10 bases lay in between. The germline CDR1 and CDR2 sequences are SGHVS and FNYEAQ. CDR3 length equals 15 residues. The DNA for the CDR3 is TGTGCCAGCAGCTTAGCGGGGGGATTTTCCTACGAGCAGTACTTC. It yields the protein CASSLAGGFSYEQYF.

The rearrangement joins TRBV19 to TRBJ1-5, with TRBD1 identical over 7 bases. The CDR3 sequence is 16 residues long. Unmatched junction bases numbered 13, after V lost 5 bases and J lost 6 bases. The germline CDR1 and CDR2 sequences are LNHDA and SQIVND (reference sequence). CDR3 coding DNA: TGTGCCAGTAGTCAGGGGACAGCCCTTAAGGTTCAGCCCCAGCATTTT. Protein sequence: CASSQGTALKVQPQHF.

CDR3 DNA: TGTGCCATCAGTGACGGCACAGATACGCAGTATTTT. It is translated as CAISDGTDTQYF. The J gene is TRBJ2-3, the V gene TRBV10-3; D unresolved. The CDR3 loop spans 12 amino acids. Germline-derived CDR1 and CDR2 are ENHRY and SYGVKD. V lost 3 bases, J lost 1 base, and 2 bases lay in between.

The chain recombines TRBV28 with TRBJ2-7, with 7 nucleotides matching TRBD1. V dropped 4 bases and J dropped 0; count of bases not matched to a gene: 9. CDR3 length equals 16 residues. Germline CDR1 MDHEN, CDR2 SYDVKM. The CDR3 here is CASSYAPDRVSYEQYF. In nucleotides, the CDR3 is TGTGCCAGCAGTTATGCCCCCGACAGGGTCTCCTACGAGCAGTACTTC.

This sequence joins TRBV2 and TRBJ1-2, with TRBD1 as a possible D gene (6 bases). Germline-derived CDR1 and CDR2 are SNHLY and FYNNEI. The germline V and J ends were trimmed by 0 bases and 11 bases, with 25 bases remaining between them. The CDR3 has 17 residues. DNA of the CDR3: TGTGCCAGCAGTGAAGCGTATGGGGCGCGGACAGCTATGGGGTACACCTTC. As protein: CASSEAYGARTAMGYTF.

This rearrangement joins TRBV19 to TRBJ2-2, with D possibly being TRBD2 (5 bases). Germline loops: CDR1 LNHDA, CDR2 SQIVND (reference sequence). The CDR3 runs 14 residues. Trimming shortened V by 5 bases and J by 4 bases, and 11 bases separated the two germline ends. The CDR3 loop is CASSPSGTTGELFF. The DNA of the CDR3 is TGTGCCAGTAGTCCGAGCGGTACCACCGGGGAGCTGTTTTTT. Variable domain in full (rest from reference TRBV19 and TRBJ2-2): DGGITQSPKYLFRKEGQNVTLSCEQNLNHDAMYWYRQDPGQGLRLIYYSQIVNDFQKGDIAEGYSVSREKKESFPLTVTSAQKNPTAFYLCASSPSGTTGELFFGEGSRLTVL.

This rearrangement joins TRBV5-3 to TRBJ2-7; a weak D match, TRBD1 (6 bases). Being an ORF, TRBV5-3 has a function that is uncertain. Trimming pared 0 bases from V and 5 bases from J, leaving 12 bases between. The CDR3 is 14 residues long. CDR3 in DNA: TGTGCCAGAAGCTTGGGTCAGGGGCGAAACGAGCAGTACTTC. Translation: CARSLGQGRNEQYF.

The J gene is TRBJ2-3, the V gene TRBV19; D may be TRBD1 (6 bases). The V and J ends lost 3 bases and 6 bases respectively, with 13 bases between them. CDR1 is LNHDA, CDR2 SQIVND, per germline (reference sequence). This CDR3 comprises 14 residues. The DNA for the CDR3 is TGTGCCAGTAGTATGACCAGGGGATGGGATACGCAGTATTTT. It translates to CASSMTRGWDTQYF.

The CDR3 is CASSISLLRGLNEKLFF. DNA for the CDR3: TGTGCCAGTAGTATCTCTCTCCTTCGGGGATTAAATGAAAAACTGTTTTTT. The rearrangement links TRBV19 to TRBJ1-4; D call uncertain. CDR3 length: 17 amino acids. CDR1 and CDR2 (germline): LNHDA, SQIVND (reference sequence). The germline V and J ends were trimmed by 3 bases and 5 bases, with 19 bases remaining between them.

This sequence joins TRBV5-1 and TRBJ1-6; 7 bases line up with TRBD1. The CDR3 is made up of 16 amino acids. CDR1 is SGHRS and CDR2 is YFSETQ in the germline V gene. V trimming: 4 bases; J trimming: 11 bases; junction bases outside the gene matches: 15. Here the CDR3 DNA reads TGCGCCAGCAGCGGGAGGACAGGTTCCCAGGATCCACCCCTCCACTTT. Its translation is CASSGRTGSQDPPLHF.

The chain joins TRBV7-9 to TRBJ1-2; tentatively, D is TRBD1 (6 bases). Germline values: CDR1 SEHNR, CDR2 FQNEAQ (reference sequence). V lost 4 bases and J 2 bases, leaving 14 bases between the germline ends. There are 15 residues in the CDR3. The CDR3 DNA reads as TGTGCCAGCAGCTCCCGGGTGACAGGCAACTATGGCTACACCTTC. It yields the protein CASSSRVTGNYGYTF.

This sequence joins TRBV18 and TRBJ2-5; 7 bases agree with TRBD1. J lost 1 base, V lost 3 bases, and 5 bases had no gene match. Per the germline V gene, CDR1 is KGHSH and CDR2 is LQKENI. This CDR3 has 15 residues. The CDR3 DNA is TGTGCCAGCTCACCGCCGACAGGGACCCAAGAGACCCAGTACTTC. Translating it yields CASSPPTGTQETQYF.

V gene TRBV6-6 combines with J gene TRBJ1-4; possible D gene TRBD1, 6 bases. The germline gives CDR1 MNHNY, CDR2 SVGAGI (reference sequence). V was cut by 6 bases and J by 6 bases, with 14 bases left in between. The CDR3 sequence is 14 residues long. DNA of the CDR3: TGTGCCAGCAGGGGGACAACTACGGATGAAAAACTGTTTTTT. The encoded protein is CASRGTTTDEKLFF.

The chain has TRBV3-1 (or the pseudogene TRBV3-2) and TRBJ1-3; the match to TRBD1 covers 7 bases. J lost 4 bases, V lost 1 base, and 7 bases had no gene match. This CDR3 contains 16 residues. CDR1 LGHDT and CDR2 YNNKEL come from the germline V gene (reference sequence). Written as DNA, the CDR3 is TGTGCCAGCAGCCAAGCGAGGACAGGTTTAGGAAACACCATATATTTT. Translating gives CASSQARTGLGNTIYF.

In nucleotides, the CDR3 is TGTGCCAGTAGTATTGAACAGGGCAATTCCTATGGCTACACCTTC. Protein: CASSIEQGNSYGYTF. This rearrangement joins TRBV19 to TRBJ1-2; possible D gene TRBD1, 6 bases. Trimming cost V 3 bases and J 4 bases, with 15 bases left between them. Germline loops: CDR1 LNHDA, CDR2 SQIVND (reference sequence). The CDR3 length is 15 residues.

CDR3 sequence (DNA): TGTGCCAGCAGTCAACTAGCGGGGAAGTCAGATACGCAGTATTTT. Protein product: CASSQLAGKSDTQYF. The chain joins TRBV6-5 to TRBJ2-3, with 10 nucleotides matching TRBD2. The germline V gene has CDR1 MNHEY and CDR2 SVGAGI. V shed 5 bases, J shed 4 bases, and the junction held 6 bases outside the gene matches. The CDR3 extends over 15 amino acids.

The rearrangement links TRBV12-3 or TRBV12-4 to TRBJ2-1; perhaps TRBD1 as D (6 bases). V shed 5 bases and J shed 10 bases, with 9 bases lying between them. There are 11 residues in the CDR3. The chain's CDR3 is CASSPGQEQFF. The CDR3 DNA is TGTGCCAGCAGTCCCGGACAGGAGCAGTTCTTC.

The chain carries TRBV5-4 and TRBJ1-3, with 10 positions matching TRBD1. The J segment lost 4 bases and the V segment lost 0 bases, leaving 4 bases of the junction unmatched. Germline values: CDR1 SGHNT, CDR2 YYREEE (reference sequence). The CDR3 has 16 amino acids. The CDR3 sequence is CASSLGQGAAGNTIYF. The CDR3 DNA is TGTGCCAGCAGCTTGGGACAGGGGGCGGCCGGAAACACCATATATTTT.

This chain links TRBV4-2 with TRBJ2-7; 10 bases line up with TRBD2. The ends lost 2 bases at V and 3 bases at J; junction bases unmatched: 7. Germline loops: CDR1 LGHNA, CDR2 YNFKEQ. This CDR3 is 16 amino acids long. This CDR3 reads CASSQSSGGVLYEQYF. The CDR3, as DNA: TGTGCCAGCAGCCAATCCAGCGGGGGGGTCCTCTACGAGCAGTACTTC.